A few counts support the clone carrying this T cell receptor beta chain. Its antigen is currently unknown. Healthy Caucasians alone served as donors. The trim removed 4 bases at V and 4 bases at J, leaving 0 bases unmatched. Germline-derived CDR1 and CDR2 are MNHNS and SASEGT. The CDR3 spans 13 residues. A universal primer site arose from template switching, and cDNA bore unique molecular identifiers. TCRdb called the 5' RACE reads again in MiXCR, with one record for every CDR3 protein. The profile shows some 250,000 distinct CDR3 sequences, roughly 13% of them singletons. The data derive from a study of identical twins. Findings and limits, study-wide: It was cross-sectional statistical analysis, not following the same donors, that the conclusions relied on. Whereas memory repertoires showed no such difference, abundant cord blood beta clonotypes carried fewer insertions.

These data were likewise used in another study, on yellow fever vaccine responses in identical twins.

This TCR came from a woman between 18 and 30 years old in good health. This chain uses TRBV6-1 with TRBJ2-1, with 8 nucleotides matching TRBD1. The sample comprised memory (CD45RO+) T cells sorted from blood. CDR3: CASSGTGYNEQFF. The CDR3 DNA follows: TGTGCCAGCAGTGGGACAGGGTACAATGAGCAGTTCTTC.